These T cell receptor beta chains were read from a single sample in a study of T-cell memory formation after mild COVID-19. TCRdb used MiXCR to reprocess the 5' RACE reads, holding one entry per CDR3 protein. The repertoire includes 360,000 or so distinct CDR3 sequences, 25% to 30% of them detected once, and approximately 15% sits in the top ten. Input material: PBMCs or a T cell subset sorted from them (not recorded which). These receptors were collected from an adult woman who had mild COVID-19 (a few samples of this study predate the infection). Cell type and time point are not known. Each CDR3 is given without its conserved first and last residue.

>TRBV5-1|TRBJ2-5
ASSFIGETQY
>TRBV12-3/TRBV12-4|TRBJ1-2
ASSLQGRWNYGYT
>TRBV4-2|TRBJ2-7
ASSQKEGTGAHEQY
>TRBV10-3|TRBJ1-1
AISAGGRGLTNTEAF
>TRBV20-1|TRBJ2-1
SAHRDGNEQF
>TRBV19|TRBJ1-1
ASSIRANTEAF
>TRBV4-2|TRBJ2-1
ASSQVLAGGYNEQF
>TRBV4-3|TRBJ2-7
ASSVQAGVTNEQY
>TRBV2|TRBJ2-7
AFRGAYEQY
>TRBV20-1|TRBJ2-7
SARAGGGQVFVSYEQY
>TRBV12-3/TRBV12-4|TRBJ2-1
ASSTMDPSSYNEQF
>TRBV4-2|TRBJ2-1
ASSPSGATNEQF
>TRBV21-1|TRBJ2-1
ASADNSGRAVDEQF
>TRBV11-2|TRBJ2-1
ASSLTGNEQF
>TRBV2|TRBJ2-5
ASTLTSGGETQY
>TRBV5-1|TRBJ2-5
ASSAQGVGETQY
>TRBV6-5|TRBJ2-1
ASSRGPGGSYNEQF
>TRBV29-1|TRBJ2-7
SVGTSGSDEQY